The following is a T cell receptor (beta chain) sequence with its context. The data stem from a study of blood T cell repertoires in COVID-19. Study summary: From the United States, Italy and Spain came samples of acute and convalescent COVID-19. Sources were T cells, B-cell-depleted T cells, or PBMCs; the material itself was cDNA or gDNA.

As originally analysed: It was from reference gene primer amplification that nucleated cell counts were estimated. Some clones are missing from TCRdb's copy, which holds only in-frame ones; the method was immunoSEQ multiplex PCR. V, J and clone size are those of that table, while D and trimming were read from the DNA. The table records 310,000 or so clones, more than 85% of them present only once. The receptor was derived from a man in his 70s with acute or convalescent COVID-19. The sample was peripheral blood.

CDR3 sequence reads: CASSIGTGRNEKLFF. The CDR3 DNA sequence: TGTGCCAGCAGCATCGGGACAGGGCGGAATGAAAAACTGTTTTTT. This rearrangement joins TRBV7-8 to TRBJ1-4; 9 positions agree with TRBD1. Germline CDR1 reads SGHVS; CDR2 reads FQNEAQ. The CDR3 has 15 residues. With V trimmed by 5 bases and J by 5 bases, 6 bases remained unmatched. Full variable domain (remainder filled in from reference TRBV7-8 and TRBJ1-4): GAGVSQSPRYKVAKRGQDVALRCDPISGHVSLFWYQQALGQGPEFLTYFQNEAQLDKSGLPSDRFFAERPEGSVSTLKIQRTQQEDSAVYLCASSIGTGRNEKLFFGSGTQLSVL.